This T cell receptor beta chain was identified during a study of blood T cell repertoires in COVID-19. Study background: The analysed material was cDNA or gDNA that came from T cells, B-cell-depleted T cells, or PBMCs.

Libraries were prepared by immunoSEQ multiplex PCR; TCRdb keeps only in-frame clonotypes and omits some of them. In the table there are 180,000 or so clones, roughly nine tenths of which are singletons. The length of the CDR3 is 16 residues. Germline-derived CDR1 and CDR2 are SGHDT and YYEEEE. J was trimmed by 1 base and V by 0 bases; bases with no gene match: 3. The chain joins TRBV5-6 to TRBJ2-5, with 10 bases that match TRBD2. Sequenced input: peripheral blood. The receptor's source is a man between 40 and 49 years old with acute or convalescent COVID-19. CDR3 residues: CASSLGLAGLQETQYF. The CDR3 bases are TGTGCCAGCAGCTTGGGACTAGCGGGCCTCCAAGAGACCCAGTACTTC.